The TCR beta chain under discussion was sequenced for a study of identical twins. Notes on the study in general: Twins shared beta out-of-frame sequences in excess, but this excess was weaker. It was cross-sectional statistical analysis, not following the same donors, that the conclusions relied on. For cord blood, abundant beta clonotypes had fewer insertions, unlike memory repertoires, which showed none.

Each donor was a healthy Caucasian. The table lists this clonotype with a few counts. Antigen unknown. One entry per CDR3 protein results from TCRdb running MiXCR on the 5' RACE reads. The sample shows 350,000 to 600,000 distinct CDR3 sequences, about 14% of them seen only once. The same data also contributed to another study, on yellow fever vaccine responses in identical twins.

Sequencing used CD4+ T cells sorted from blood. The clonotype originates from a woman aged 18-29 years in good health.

The CDR3 protein is CASSPDRGDIQYF. CDR3 nucleotides: TGCGCCAGCAGCCCGGACAGGGGGGACATTCAGTACTTC. The V gene is TRBV5-1, the J gene TRBJ2-4; 10 nucleotides align to TRBD1. The CDR3 extends over 13 amino acids. Germline V gene data show CDR1 as SGHRS and CDR2 as YFSETQ. V shed 4 bases and J 8 bases; nucleotides not matched to a gene: 3. Based on the CDR3 plus reference TRBV5-1 and TRBJ2-4, the full variable domain is KAGVTQTPRYLIKTRGQQVTLSCSPISGHRSVSWYQQTPGQGLQFLFEYFSETQRNKGNFPGRFSGRQFSNSRSEMNVSTLELGDSALYLCASSPDRGDIQYFGAGTRLSVL.